Sequencing of this TCR beta chain was carried out in a study of radiation and T cells in renal cell carcinoma (TCRdb year 2020). For the study in its entirety: A total of 50 to 60 samples underwent TCR beta sequencing, made up of approximately 26 tumors and around 27 peripheral blood samples. In the approximately 53 samples combined, 4 million to 5 million unique CDR3 nucleotide sequences were found, encoding approximately 2,800,000 unique CDR3 amino acid sequences. The last blood draw happened 4 weeks after radiation, timed to coincide with nephrectomy.

In the germline V gene, CDR1 corresponds to SGHTA and CDR2 to FQGNSA. V is cut by 6 bases and J by 7 bases, and the space between the germline ends is 16 bases. The cysteine opens and the phenylalanine closes a CDR3 of 15 amino acids. Kept here is only the CDR3 DNA, which spans 45 bases and is read in frame from base 1. Sample time point, as interpreted from the label and publication: blood 4 weeks post-SBRT, at nephrectomy. Explained via the paper, the treatment or condition label denotes: 15 Gy SBRT to primary tumor, nephrectomy 4 weeks later. Samples came from a clinical trial, in which primary renal cell carcinomas received 15 Gy stereotactic body radiation therapy followed by nephrectomy 4 weeks later. To follow tumor-enriched clonotypes, serial peripheral blood was collected from radiation-treated patients at baseline and at 2 weeks and 4 weeks after SBRT. Every patient's renal cell carcinoma showed clear cell pathology. The QIAamp DNA Blood Mini Kit (Qiagen) was used to prepare genomic DNA for TCR sequencing. Samples were included in the analyses only if all quality control checks were passed.

Results and caveats for the whole study, not just this receptor: No pretreatment tumor biopsies were available, so the baseline intratumoral presence of clonotypes could not be determined. Because the trial had a single-armed design, the trial could not examine how radiation dose or scheduling affected the TCR repertoire. Dynamics of the blood repertoire were not tracked past 4 weeks after treatment. In blood, the top tumor clonotypes increased between baseline and 2 weeks post-radiation and then shrank by 4 weeks, which suggests that tumor-resident clones expanded only transiently.

As regards this clone: Its binding antigen is unknown. Base qualities are not provided; no much larger clone lies one nucleotide away.

TCR beta libraries were generated from genomic DNA with the immunoSEQ kit, following the manufacturer's recommendations. Library preparation used a first multiplex PCR with proprietary primers, then a second PCR adding unique barcodes, with bead cleanups after each round. A kit-provided positive control reaction and a negative control reaction were included in every sample batch. The final libraries were assessed on an Agilent 4200 TapeStation D1000 ScreenTape, pooled by volume, and quantified by qPCR. Sequencing was performed on an Illumina NextSeq500 using a MidOutput 150-cycle cartridge, with 156 Read1 cycles, 15 Index1 cycles, and the kit custom primers. The pooled library was loaded at 0.75 to 1 pM, and roughly 20% PhiX control was spiked in. The original pipeline was this. Vendor-processed data were analyzed in R, with a clonotype defined as all T cells sharing the same CDR3 nucleotide sequence. In the clone abundance analyses, frequencies in each sample were normalized to that sample's 10,000 most abundant clones. Before analysis, public T cell clones were removed, and these numbered fewer than five per sample on average. Tumor-enriched and baseline blood-enriched clonotypes were defined by at least a 32-fold difference in abundance between compartments. Clonotypes expanded or contracted between blood time points were identified with a beta-binomial differential abundance model. Tumor-blood repertoire similarity was measured with the Baroni-Urbani and Buser coefficient, and groups were compared using two-tailed Wilcoxon tests in R. As stored in TCRdb, this immuneACCESS dataset retains in-frame rearrangements with V and J assigned. A fraction of the clones does not appear; measured against another copy, unresolved V genes explain less than half of the discrepancy, and the remainder lacks a known reason. That table furnishes V, J and clone size, whereas the DNA furnished D and trimming. Within this sample are around 170,000 clones, with approximately 90% of them counted one time only. The ten largest clones add up to around 10% of the sample.

The chain joins TRBV7-2 to TRBJ1-6; a weak D assignment points to TRBD1 (5 bases agree). This receptor was identified in a woman aged 50 to 60 with renal cell carcinoma. Sample: blood, taken from a patient whose treatment included radiotherapy and nephrectomy. The DNA sequence is given as TGTGCCAGCAGGGTGGGGTCGGGGACGAATTCACCCCTCCACTTT. This gives the protein CASRVGSGTNSPLHF.